This T cell receptor beta chain was obtained from a study of vaccination and CD4 T cells after COVID-19. Study in general: Overlapping spike peptides served as the stimulus for the cells. These peptides came from SARS-CoV-2 and from the common cold coronaviruses HCoV-NL63, HCoV-OC43 and HCoV-229E. Points from the study as a whole: Convalescent patients had 304 of 307 vaccine-specific clones showing spike mono-reactivity.

Cultured CD4+ T cells had their DNA profiled by the Oncomine TCR Beta short-read assay. Genomic DNA extraction was carried out from cultured CD4+ T cells. TCRdb independently ran MiXCR on the PCR reads; one entry per CDR3 protein. The sample lists over 10,000 distinct CDR3 sequences, around 27% seen once, with about 31% in the top ten. Treatment indicated: approximately nine-day PBMC culture with coronavirus spike peptide pools or control peptides (ViraFEST assay). It was with 10 IU/ml IL-2 and 9 to 10 ug/ml peptide pools that roughly 2 million PBMCs per well were cultured. A remark on this clonotype: Antigen unknown.

V gave up 4 bases and J gave up 3 bases, with 10 bases separating them. The CDR3 runs 13 residues. Germline V lookup: CDR1 SGDLS, CDR2 YYNGEE. The sample in question was CD4+ T cells from blood, cultured in vitro, obtained before SARS-CoV-2 vaccination. The clonotype comes from a human donor who received a COVID-19 vaccine. V is TRBV9 and J is TRBJ1-1; D uncertain. CDR3 protein: CASSPPSDTEAFF. The DNA for the CDR3 is TGTGCCAGCAGCCCCCCCAGTGACACTGAAGCTTTCTTT.